Below are 27 T cell receptor beta chains sequenced from a single sample in a study of T cell responses to AZD1222 COVID-19 vaccine. Data came from immunoSEQ multiplex PCR; TCRdb stores just in-frame clones and leaves some out. The data contain about 100,000 clones, roughly 90% of them singletons. The material was peripheral blood, obtained 28 days after the second AZD1222 dose. The receptors here all came from an adult who received the AZD1222 COVID-19 vaccine.

This clone was seen once. The J gene is TRBJ1-2, the V gene TRBV12-3 or TRBV12-4; 10 bases line up with TRBD1. The J segment lost 5 bases and the V segment lost 7 bases, leaving 4 bases of the junction unmatched. The CDR3 contains 13 residues. CDR3 sequence reads: CASTLDRGYGYTF. The CDR3 region has the DNA TGTGCCAGCACCTTGGACAGGGGGTATGGCTACACCTTC.

The chain is built from TRBV7-9 and TRBJ2-2; 8 nucleotides align to TRBD1. Germline CDR1 is SEHNR and CDR2 is FQNEAQ (reference sequence). Unmatched junction bases numbered 12, after V lost 8 bases and J lost 1 base. The CDR3 is made up of 17 amino acids. CDR3 amino acids: CASAGGRGRENTGELFF. CDR3 in DNA: TGTGCCAGCGCTGGGGGCAGGGGGCGAGAGAACACCGGGGAGCTGTTTTTT.

J is TRBJ1-2 and V is TRBV2; D may be TRBD1 (5 bases). The germline CDR1 and CDR2 sequences are SNHLY and FYNNEI. There are 14 residues in the CDR3. The germline V and J ends were trimmed by 5 bases and 4 bases, with 14 bases remaining between them. The CDR3 loop is CASSSDTTGYGYTF. The CDR3 nucleotides are TGTGCCAGCAGTTCGGACACGACTGGCTATGGCTACACCTTC.

This rearrangement joins TRBV5-1 to TRBJ1-5; D is possibly TRBD1 (5 bases). The CDR3 loop spans 15 amino acids. Looked up from germline, CDR1 is SGHRS and CDR2 is YFSETQ. Trimming cost V 0 bases and J 4 bases, with 11 bases left between them. CDR3 protein: CASSLEGERNQPQHF. CDR3 nucleotides: TGCGCCAGCAGCTTGGAAGGGGAGAGGAATCAGCCCCAGCATTTT. Full variable domain (outside the CDR3, taken from reference TRBV5-1 and TRBJ1-5): KAGVTQTPRYLIKTRGQQVTLSCSPISGHRSVSWYQQTPGQGLQFLFEYFSETQRNKGNFPGRFSGRQFSNSRSEMNVSTLELGDSALYLCASSLEGERNQPQHFGDGTRLSIL.

On this clone: A junction boundary mismatches the germline segment, possibly from a read error. V usage is TRBV7-9 and J usage is TRBJ1-2; 8 bases fit TRBD1. The germline V gene has CDR1 SEHNR and CDR2 FQNEAQ (reference sequence). CDR3 size: 17 residues. The CDR3 DNA reads as TGTGCCAGCACCCTGACCCCGCCGGGACAGGCTAAATATGGCTACACCTTC. It specifies CASTLTPPGQAKYGYTF.

The chain uses TRBV19 and TRBJ1-3; 7 bases fit TRBD1. This CDR3 has 15 residues. CDR1 and CDR2 (germline): LNHDA, SQIVND (reference sequence). Unmatched junction bases numbered 9, after V lost 8 bases and J lost 2 bases. In DNA form, the CDR3 reads TGTGCCAGTGCAATACAGGGGATAGCTGGAAACACCATATATTTT. This codes for CASAIQGIAGNTIYF.

This sequence joins TRBV6-5 and TRBJ1-5; TRBD1 matches 9 bases. From germline, CDR1 is MNHEY and CDR2 SVGAGI. The CDR3 covers 12 residues. Trimming removed 10 bases from V and 4 bases from J; junction bases left unmatched: 2. CDR3 sequence reads: CATGTGNQPQHF. The CDR3 coding sequence is TGTGCCACCGGGACAGGGAATCAGCCCCAGCATTTT.

Regarding this clone: Other DNA sequences in this sample translate to the same CDR3. This chain connects TRBV7-9 to TRBJ1-4, with 7 bases matching TRBD1. Germline V lookup: CDR1 SEHNR, CDR2 FQNEAQ (reference sequence). This CDR3 comprises 14 residues. Trimming removed 5 bases from V and 2 bases from J; junction bases left unmatched: 2. CDR3 bases: TGTGCCAGCAGCCAGGGACAGACTAATGAAAAACTGTTTTTT. Protein sequence: CASSQGQTNEKLFF.

The V call is TRBV2, the J call TRBJ1-2; D is ambiguous. The CDR3 sequence is 13 residues long. CDR1 and CDR2 from the germline V gene are SNHLY and FYNNEI. Between the trimmed V and J ends, which lost 1 base and 9 bases, there was a span of 12 bases. The CDR3 sequence: CASSEGFLSRYTF. The CDR3, as DNA: TGTGCCAGCAGTGAAGGGTTTCTTAGTCGCTACACCTTC.

The chain uses TRBV3-1 (or the pseudogene TRBV3-2) and TRBJ1-6, with D possibly TRBD1 on 5 matching bases. Looked up from germline, CDR1 is LGHDT and CDR2 is YNNKEL (reference sequence). Trimming pared 8 bases from V and 10 bases from J, leaving 9 bases between. The CDR3 runs to 11 residues. This CDR3 reads CASGDGSPLHF. CDR3 bases: TGTGCCAGCGGGGACGGATCACCCCTCCACTTT.

V gene TRBV10-3 combines with J gene TRBJ2-2; TRBD1 matches 7 bases. CDR1 is ENHRY, CDR2 SYGVKD, per germline. This CDR3 is built from 16 residues. V lost 5 bases to trimming and J lost 6 bases; unmatched junction nucleotides: 12. The CDR3 loop reads CAISQSDRISAGELFF. DNA for the CDR3: TGTGCCATCAGTCAATCGGACAGGATTTCGGCCGGGGAGCTGTTTTTT.

The rearrangement links TRBV5-1 to TRBJ1-4; the match to TRBD1 covers 10 bases. Trimming took 5 bases from V and 11 from J; bases not matched to a gene: 3. The CDR3 is 12 amino acids. Germline CDR1 is SGHRS and CDR2 is YFSETQ. Here the CDR3 reads CASRVGQGKLFF. The DNA for the CDR3 is TGCGCCAGCAGAGTGGGACAGGGGAAACTGTTTTTT. Looking up the rest from reference TRBV5-1 and TRBJ1-4 gives the full variable domain: KAGVTQTPRYLIKTRGQQVTLSCSPISGHRSVSWYQQTPGQGLQFLFEYFSETQRNKGNFPGRFSGRQFSNSRSEMNVSTLELGDSALYLCASRVGQGKLFFGSGTQLSVL.

This clone was counted between two and nine times. The chain recombines TRBV3-1 (or the pseudogene TRBV3-2) with TRBJ1-6; D perhaps matches TRBD1 (6 bases). Germline assignment: CDR1 LGHDT and CDR2 YNNKEL (reference sequence). The CDR3 is 14 residues long. The ends were cut back, 3 bases at V and 10 bases at J, with 13 bases in the middle. DNA of the CDR3: TGTGCCAGCAGCCACGCCGGGACATACTCACCCCTCCACTTT. Its translation: CASSHAGTYSPLHF.

CDR3 DNA: TGCAGTGCTAGTTCCGGCGGAGACTACGAGCAGTACTTC. Translated, it gives CSASSGGDYEQYF. The chain employs TRBV20-1 and TRBJ2-7; D remains ambiguous. The CDR3 runs 13 residues. Deletions cut 3 bases from V and 3 bases from J, with 12 bases between. From germline, CDR1 is DFQATT and CDR2 SNEGSKA (reference sequence).

The chain recombines TRBV19 with TRBJ1-1; TRBD1 agrees at 7 bases. This CDR3 contains 14 residues. J gave up 6 bases and V 6 bases, and 10 bases lay outside the gene matches. CDR1 LNHDA and CDR2 SQIVND come from the germline V gene (reference sequence). CDR3 residues: CASRTGDFVAEAFF. CDR3 DNA: TGTGCCAGTAGAACAGGGGATTTCGTCGCTGAAGCTTTCTTT.

The chain has TRBV3-1 (or the pseudogene TRBV3-2) and TRBJ2-2, with D hard to call. In germline, CDR1 is LGHDT, CDR2 YNNKEL (reference sequence). The V end was cut by 1 base, the J end by 8 bases, with 8 bases between. This CDR3 spans 13 amino acids. CDR3 DNA sequence: TGTGCCAGCAGCCAAGTGGTTTCAGGGGAGCTGTTTTTT. Translation gives CASSQVVSGELFF.

The rearrangement links TRBV11-3 to TRBJ2-7; 8 bases fit TRBD1. With V trimmed by 6 bases and J by 5 bases, 3 bases remained unmatched. CDR1 and CDR2 from the germline V gene are SGHNT and YENEEA. The CDR3 has 12 amino acids. The CDR3 region has the DNA TGTGCCAGCAGTTTACAGGGGGACGAGCAGTACTTC. Translating gives CASSLQGDEQYF.

This rearrangement joins TRBV11-3 to TRBJ2-7; 7 nucleotides match TRBD1. Germline V gene sequence: CDR1 SGHNT, CDR2 YENEEA. The ends lost 5 bases at V and 1 base at J; junction bases unmatched: 2. The CDR3 loop spans 13 amino acids. The CDR3 nucleotides read TGTGCCAGCAGCCAGACAGGGTCCTACGAGCAGTACTTC. Translating gives CASSQTGSYEQYF.

V usage is TRBV6-6 and J usage is TRBJ1-2; D gene unclear. The CDR3 totals 13 residues. V lost 6 bases, J lost 7 bases, and 15 bases lay in between. The V gene's germline CDR1 is MNHNY and CDR2 SVGAGI (reference sequence). CDR3 amino acids: CASRRRFAGGYTF. CDR3 DNA sequence: TGTGCCAGCAGAAGACGGTTCGCCGGTGGCTACACCTTC.

The CDR3 region has the DNA TGTGCCAGTAGTATAGGAGGGAGCACAGATACGCAGTATTTT. This encodes CASSIGGSTDTQYF. The chain uses TRBV19 and TRBJ2-3, with D tentatively TRBD2 (5 bases). CDR3 size: 14 residues. V shed 1 base and J shed 0 bases, with 5 bases lying between them. Looked up from germline, CDR1 is LNHDA and CDR2 is SQIVND (reference sequence).

The rearrangement joins TRBV5-1 to TRBJ2-1; a weak D match, TRBD1 (6 bases). The CDR3 is 15 amino acids. V was clipped by 2 bases and J by 1 base, with 10 bases between them. The germline V gene has CDR1 SGHRS and CDR2 YFSETQ. CDR3 sequence reads: CASSFGTPSYNEQFF. The CDR3 DNA follows: TGCGCCAGCAGCTTCGGGACACCATCCTACAATGAGCAGTTCTTC.

The chain links TRBV5-1 to TRBJ2-1; 12 bases align to TRBD2. The germline V gene encodes CDR1 SGHRS and CDR2 YFSETQ. This CDR3 contains 16 residues. V shed 4 bases, J shed 8 bases, and the junction held 10 bases outside the gene matches. CDR3 DNA sequence: TGCGCCAGCAGCGAGGGACTAGCGGGCCATGGGGATGAGCAGTTCTTC. Residues: CASSEGLAGHGDEQFF.

The gene calls are TRBV4-3 and TRBJ2-1; 9 bases are shared with TRBD2. The germline gives CDR1 LGHNA, CDR2 YSLEER. V dropped 0 bases and J dropped 6; count of bases not matched to a gene: 6. The CDR3 covers 16 residues. CDR3 region: CASSQEQAGGSNEQFF. In DNA form, the CDR3 reads TGCGCCAGCAGCCAAGAACAAGCGGGAGGTAGCAATGAGCAGTTCTTC.

The chain uses TRBV4-2 and TRBJ1-1, with a possible D match to TRBD1 (6 bases). Trimming cost V 0 bases and J 5 bases, with 10 bases left between them. CDR3 size: 14 residues. CDR1 is LGHNA, CDR2 YNFKEQ, per germline. CDR3 sequence (DNA): TGTGCCAGCAGCCAAGACAGGGGACGGACTGAAGCTTTCTTT. Protein: CASSQDRGRTEAFF.

CDR3 sequence: CASRRGGAETEAFF. The DNA for the CDR3 is TGTGCCAGCCGGAGAGGGGGCGCGGAAACTGAAGCTTTCTTT. The rearrangement joins TRBV6-5 to TRBJ1-1; TRBD1 aligns across 7 bases. The junction had 11 bases not matched to a gene; V was cut back by 8 bases and J by 5 bases. The CDR3 sequence is 14 residues long. Germline V lookup: CDR1 MNHEY, CDR2 SVGAGI.

The genes are TRBV18 and TRBJ2-5, with 8 bases identical to TRBD1. Germline values: CDR1 KGHSH, CDR2 LQKENI. The CDR3 extends over 15 amino acids. The trim removed 2 bases at V and 4 bases at J, leaving 6 bases unmatched. This chain's CDR3 is CASSPIQGEAETQYF. CDR3 DNA: TGTGCCAGCTCACCAATACAGGGGGAGGCAGAGACCCAGTACTTC.

This clone is a singleton in its sample. V gene TRBV7-2 combines with J gene TRBJ2-7; 8 bases line up with TRBD1. Germline CDR1 is SGHTA and CDR2 is FQGNSA. This CDR3 region has 14 residues. V trimming: 1 base; J trimming: 4 bases; junction bases outside the gene matches: 3. The chain's CDR3 is CASSLEWTGYEQYF. The CDR3 DNA reads TGTGCCAGCAGCTTAGAATGGACAGGGTACGAGCAGTACTTC. Using reference TRBV7-2 and TRBJ2-7 for the parts outside the CDR3, the full variable domain is GAGVSQSPSNKVTEKGKDVELRCDPISGHTALYWYRQSLGQGLEFLIYFQGNSAPDKSGLPSDRFSAERTGGSVSTLTIQRTQQEDSAVYLCASSLEWTGYEQYFGPGTRLTVT.